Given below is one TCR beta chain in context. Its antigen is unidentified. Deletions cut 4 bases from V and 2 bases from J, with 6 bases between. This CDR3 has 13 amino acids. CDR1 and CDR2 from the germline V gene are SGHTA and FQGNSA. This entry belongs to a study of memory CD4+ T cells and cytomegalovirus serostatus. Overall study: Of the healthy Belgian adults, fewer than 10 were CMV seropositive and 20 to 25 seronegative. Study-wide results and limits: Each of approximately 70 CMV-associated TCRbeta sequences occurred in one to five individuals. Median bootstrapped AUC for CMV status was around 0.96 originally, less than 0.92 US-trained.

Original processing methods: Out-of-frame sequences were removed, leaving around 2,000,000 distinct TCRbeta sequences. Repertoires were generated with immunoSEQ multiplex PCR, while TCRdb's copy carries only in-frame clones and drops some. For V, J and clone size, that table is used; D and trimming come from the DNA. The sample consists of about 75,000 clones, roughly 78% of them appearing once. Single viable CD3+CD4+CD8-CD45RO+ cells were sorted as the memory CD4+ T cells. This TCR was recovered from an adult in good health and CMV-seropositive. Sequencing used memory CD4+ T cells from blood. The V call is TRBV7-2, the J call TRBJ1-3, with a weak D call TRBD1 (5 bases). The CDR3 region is CASSSGPGNTIYF. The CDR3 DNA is TGTGCCAGCAGCTCGGGACCTGGAAACACCATATATTTT.